This T cell receptor (beta chain) was captured in a study of blood T cell repertoires in COVID-19. Study overall: Spain, Italy and the United States supplied samples that represented acute and convalescent COVID-19.

Germline CDR1 LNHDA, CDR2 SQIVND (reference sequence). CDR3 length: 14 amino acids. The V segment lost 2 bases and the J segment 8 bases; nucleotides outside the gene matches: 7. The Seattle patients joined while their infection was active and were tracked longitudinally afterward. In the original analysis: Nucleated cell number was recorded as an estimate derived from reference gene primer amplification. TCRdb's table, derived via immunoSEQ multiplex PCR, lists solely in-frame clones and lacks some. V and J calls and clone size are those listed in that table; D and trimming were worked out from the DNA. This sample has 100,000 to 150,000 clones, with more than 85% found just once.

Sequenced sample: peripheral blood. The V gene is TRBV19, the J gene TRBJ1-2; the match to TRBD1 covers 8 bases. The TCR comes from a man in his 60s with COVID-19, enrolled during active disease. In DNA form, the CDR3 reads TGTGCCAGTAGTATACAGGGGGCGCCCCGGGGCTACACCTTC. Protein: CASSIQGAPRGYTF. Variable domain in full (rest from reference TRBV19 and TRBJ1-2): DGGITQSPKYLFRKEGQNVTLSCEQNLNHDAMYWYRQDPGQGLRLIYYSQIVNDFQKGDIAEGYSVSREKKESFPLTVTSAQKNPTAFYLCASSIQGAPRGYTFGSGTRLTVV.